The 11 T cell receptor beta chains in this list originate from one sample, sequenced in a study of blood T cell repertoires in COVID-19. Sequencing used immunoSEQ multiplex PCR; TCRdb keeps in-frame clones, though not all of them. In the table there are about 50,000 clones, approximately 88% of which are singletons. The sequenced material came from peripheral blood. These receptors came from a human donor in a cohort sampled during active COVID-19.

This sequence joins TRBV5-5 and TRBJ2-1; D is ambiguous. Germline CDR1 reads SGHKS; CDR2 reads YYEKEE (reference sequence). The CDR3 length is 12 residues. The ends were cut back, 2 bases at V and 4 bases at J, with 4 bases in the middle. CDR3 bases: TGTGCCAGCAGCTTCCAATACAATGAGCAGTTCTTC. Amino acid sequence: CASSFQYNEQFF.

The V gene is TRBV19, the J gene TRBJ2-4, with D possibly being TRBD1 (5 bases). Germline loops: CDR1 LNHDA, CDR2 SQIVND (reference sequence). Trimming cost V 10 bases and J 13 bases, with 17 bases left between them. CDR3 size: 11 residues. CDR3 coding DNA: TGTGCCACCGGGCAGGGTAGCCTCCAGTACTTC. It codes for CATGQGSLQYF.

The rearrangement links TRBV5-4 to TRBJ2-1; tentative D call: TRBD2 (6 bases). CDR1 SGHNT and CDR2 YYREEE come from the germline V gene (reference sequence). The CDR3 is made up of 15 amino acids. V was cut by 3 bases and J by 7 bases, with 17 bases left in between. The CDR3 protein is CASSSGTLLGNEQFF. The CDR3 nucleotides are TGTGCCAGCAGCTCCGGGACTTTACTGGGGAATGAGCAGTTCTTC.

This rearrangement joins TRBV10-3 to TRBJ2-1, with D maybe TRBD1 (7 bases). V was clipped by 9 bases and J by 10 bases, with 25 bases between them. The CDR3 runs to 15 residues. In germline, CDR1 is ENHRY, CDR2 SYGVKD. DNA for the CDR3: TGTGCCATGGGGACAGTTGACGGGGGTGTCTTGGAGCAGTTCTTC. Its protein is CAMGTVDGGVLEQFF.

V and J are TRBV19 and TRBJ2-1; 9 bases line up with TRBD1. The CDR3 extends over 15 amino acids. V shed 6 bases, J shed 6 bases, and the junction held 9 bases outside the gene matches. The germline gives CDR1 LNHDA, CDR2 SQIVND (reference sequence). CDR3 residues: CASRGRGQGGNEQFF. The CDR3 DNA follows: TGTGCCAGTAGGGGAAGGGGACAGGGCGGCAATGAGCAGTTCTTC.

V usage is TRBV28 and J usage is TRBJ2-3; perhaps TRBD2 as D (5 bases). This CDR3 has 14 amino acids. V gave up 4 bases and J gave up 0 bases, with 8 bases separating them. Germline V gene lookup returns CDR1 MDHEN and CDR2 SYDVKM. The CDR3 protein is CASSWRGSTDTQYF. The DNA of the CDR3 is TGTGCCAGCAGTTGGCGCGGGAGCACAGATACGCAGTATTTT.

The chain recombines TRBV28 with TRBJ1-3, with D unresolved. Deletions cut 5 bases from V and 1 base from J, with 6 bases between. Germline V gene lookup returns CDR1 MDHEN and CDR2 SYDVKM. This CDR3 contains 13 residues. CDR3 sequence (DNA): TGTGCCAGCAGTCGGGGTTCTGGAAACACCATATATTTT. Translating gives CASSRGSGNTIYF. Complete variable domain (other parts from reference TRBV28 and TRBJ1-3): DVKVTQSSRYLVKRTGEKVFLECVQDMDHENMFWYRQDPGLGLRLIYFSYDVKMKEKGDIPEGYSVSREKKERFSLILESASTNQTSMYLCASSRGSGNTIYFGEGSWLTVV.

J is TRBJ1-1 and V is TRBV2; D is uncertain. The germline gives CDR1 SNHLY, CDR2 FYNNEI. V lost 2 bases, J lost 3 bases, and 16 bases lay in between. This CDR3 has 16 residues. CDR3 DNA sequence: TGTGCCAGCAGTGAAAACTATCCCAGTTTTGACACTGAAGCTTTCTTT. Translation gives CASSENYPSFDTEAFF. Based on the CDR3 plus reference TRBV2 and TRBJ1-1, the full variable domain is EPEVTQTPSHQVTQMGQEVILRCVPISNHLYFYWYRQILGQKVEFLVSFYNNEISEKSEIFDDQFSVERPDGSNFTLKIRSTKLEDSAMYFCASSENYPSFDTEAFFGQGTRLTVV.

This chain uses TRBV6-1 with TRBJ1-5, with a tentative D call TRBD1 (5 bases). V was trimmed by 0 bases and J by 0 bases, leaving 24 bases between them. The CDR3 is 21 residues long. CDR1 MNHNS and CDR2 SASEGT come from the germline V gene. In DNA, the CDR3 is TGTGCCAGCAGTGAAGCGCACCCCCGGCAGGGTCCCTCTTTTAGCAATCAGCCCCAGCATTTT. It encodes CASSEAHPRQGPSFSNQPQHF.

J is TRBJ1-1 and V is TRBV5-5; D remains unclear. This CDR3 spans 15 amino acids. Germline CDR1 and CDR2: SGHKS and YYEKEE (reference sequence). Between the trimmed V and J ends, which lost 0 bases and 2 bases, there was a span of 11 bases. The CDR3 DNA follows: TGTGCCAGCAGCTTGGATGGCCGGGGTAACACTGAAGCTTTCTTT. It yields the protein CASSLDGRGNTEAFF.

V and J are TRBV10-3 and TRBJ1-6; a weak D match, TRBD1 (6 bases). V was pared by 2 bases and J by 9 bases, with 14 bases between. The CDR3 runs to 15 residues. CDR1 and CDR2 from the germline V gene are ENHRY and SYGVKD. The CDR3 bases are TGTGCCATCAGTGAGGCCGGCAGGGGTGGTTCACCCCTCCACTTT. This sequence encodes CAISEAGRGGSPLHF.